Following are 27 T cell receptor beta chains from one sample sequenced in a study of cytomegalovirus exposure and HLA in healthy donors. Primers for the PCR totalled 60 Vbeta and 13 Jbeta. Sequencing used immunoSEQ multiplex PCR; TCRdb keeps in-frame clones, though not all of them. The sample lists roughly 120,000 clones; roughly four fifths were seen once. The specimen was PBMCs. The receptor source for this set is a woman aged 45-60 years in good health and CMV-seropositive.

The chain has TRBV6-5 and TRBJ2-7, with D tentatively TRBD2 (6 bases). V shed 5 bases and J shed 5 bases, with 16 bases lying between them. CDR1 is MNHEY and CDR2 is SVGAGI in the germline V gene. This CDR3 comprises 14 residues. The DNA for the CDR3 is TGTGCCAGCAGTCGGGGGAGAGTGCGTAACGAGCAGTACTTC. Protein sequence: CASSRGRVRNEQYF.

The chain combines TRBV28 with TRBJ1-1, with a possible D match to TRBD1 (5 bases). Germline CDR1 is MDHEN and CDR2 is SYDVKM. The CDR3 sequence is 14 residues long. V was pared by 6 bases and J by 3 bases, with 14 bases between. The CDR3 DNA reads TGTGCCAGCAGAGGTAGGGGCCTGGACACTGAAGCTTTCTTT. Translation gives CASRGRGLDTEAFF.

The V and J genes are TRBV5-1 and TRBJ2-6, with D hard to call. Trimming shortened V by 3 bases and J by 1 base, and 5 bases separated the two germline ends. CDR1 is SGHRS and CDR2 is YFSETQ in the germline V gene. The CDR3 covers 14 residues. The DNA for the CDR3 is TGCGCCAGCAGCTCTTCTTCTGGGGCCAACGTCCTGACTTTC. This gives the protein CASSSSSGANVLTF.

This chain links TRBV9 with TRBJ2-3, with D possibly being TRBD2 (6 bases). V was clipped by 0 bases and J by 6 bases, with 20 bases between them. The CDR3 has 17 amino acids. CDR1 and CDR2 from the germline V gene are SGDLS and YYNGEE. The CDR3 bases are TGTGCCAGCAGCGTAGCGACTAGTGGGATTGTGTTTGATACGCAGTATTTT. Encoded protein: CASSVATSGIVFDTQYF.

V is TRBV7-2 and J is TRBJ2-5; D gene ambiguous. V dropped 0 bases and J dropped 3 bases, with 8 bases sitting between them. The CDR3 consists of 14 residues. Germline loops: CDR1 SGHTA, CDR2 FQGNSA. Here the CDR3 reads CASSLAATEETQYF. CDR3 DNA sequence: TGTGCCAGCAGCTTAGCTGCAACGGAAGAGACCCAGTACTTC.

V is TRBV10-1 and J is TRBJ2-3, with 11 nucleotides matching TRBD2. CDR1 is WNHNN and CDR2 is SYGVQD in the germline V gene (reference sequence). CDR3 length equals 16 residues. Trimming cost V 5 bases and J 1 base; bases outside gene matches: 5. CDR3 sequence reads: CASSPSGLAGTDTQYF. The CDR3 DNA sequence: TGCGCCAGCAGTCCCTCGGGACTAGCGGGCACAGATACGCAGTATTTT.

CDR3: CASSQIGGLDYGYTF. CDR3 DNA: TGTGCCAGCAGCCAAATAGGGGGCTTGGACTATGGCTACACCTTC. The rearrangement links TRBV14 to TRBJ1-2; 7 nucleotides match TRBD1. In germline, CDR1 is SGHDN, CDR2 FVKESK. This CDR3 region has 15 residues. J lost 3 bases, V lost 2 bases, and 6 bases had no gene match.

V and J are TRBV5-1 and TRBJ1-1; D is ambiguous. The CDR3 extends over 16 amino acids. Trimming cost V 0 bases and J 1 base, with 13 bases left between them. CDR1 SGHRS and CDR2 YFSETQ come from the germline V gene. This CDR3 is CASSLEPLGRNTEAFF. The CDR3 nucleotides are TGCGCCAGCAGCTTGGAGCCCCTAGGGAGGAACACTGAAGCTTTCTTT.

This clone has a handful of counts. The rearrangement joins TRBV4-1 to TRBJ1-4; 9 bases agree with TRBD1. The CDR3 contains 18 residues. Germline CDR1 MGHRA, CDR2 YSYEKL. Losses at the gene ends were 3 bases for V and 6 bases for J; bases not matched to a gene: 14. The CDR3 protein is CASSHSPGQGFLDEKLFF. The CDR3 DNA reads TGCGCCAGCAGCCATTCTCCGGGACAGGGATTTTTGGATGAAAAACTGTTTTTT.

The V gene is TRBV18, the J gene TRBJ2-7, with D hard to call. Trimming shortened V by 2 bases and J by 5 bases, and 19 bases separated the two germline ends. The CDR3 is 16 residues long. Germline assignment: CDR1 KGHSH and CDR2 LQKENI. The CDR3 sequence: CASSPTAGRSSNEQYF. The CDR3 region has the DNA TGTGCCAGCTCACCAACGGCAGGCCGATCTTCTAACGAGCAGTACTTC.

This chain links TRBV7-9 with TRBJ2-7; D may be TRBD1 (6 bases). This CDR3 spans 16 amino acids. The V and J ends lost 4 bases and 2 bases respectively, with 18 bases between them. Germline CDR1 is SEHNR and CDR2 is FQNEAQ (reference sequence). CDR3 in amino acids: CASSSTWQGSPYEQYF. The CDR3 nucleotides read TGTGCCAGCAGCTCGACGTGGCAGGGGTCCCCCTACGAGCAGTACTTC.

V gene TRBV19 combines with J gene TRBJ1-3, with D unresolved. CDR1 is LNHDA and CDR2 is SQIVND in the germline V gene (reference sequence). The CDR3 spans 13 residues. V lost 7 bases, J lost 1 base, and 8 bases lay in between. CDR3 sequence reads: CASMVQSGNTIYF. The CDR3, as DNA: TGTGCCAGTATGGTCCAGTCTGGAAACACCATATATTTT. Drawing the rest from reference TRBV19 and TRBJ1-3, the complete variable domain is DGGITQSPKYLFRKEGQNVTLSCEQNLNHDAMYWYRQDPGQGLRLIYYSQIVNDFQKGDIAEGYSVSREKKESFPLTVTSAQKNPTAFYLCASMVQSGNTIYFGEGSWLTVV.

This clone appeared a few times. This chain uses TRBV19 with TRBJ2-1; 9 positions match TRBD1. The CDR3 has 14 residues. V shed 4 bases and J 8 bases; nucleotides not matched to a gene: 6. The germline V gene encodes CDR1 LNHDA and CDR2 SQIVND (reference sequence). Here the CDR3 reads CASSTSGTGHEQFF. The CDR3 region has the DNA TGTGCCAGTAGTACATCCGGGACAGGGCATGAGCAGTTCTTC.

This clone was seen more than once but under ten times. The CDR3 DNA sequence: TGCGCCAGCAGCTTTCGGACTAGCGGGATTAGCACAGATACGCAGTATTTT. It encodes CASSFRTSGISTDTQYF. V and J are TRBV5-1 and TRBJ2-3; 12 nucleotides align to TRBD2. There are 17 residues in the CDR3. CDR1 and CDR2 (germline): SGHRS, YFSETQ. The junction had 4 bases not matched to a gene; V was cut back by 2 bases and J by 0 bases.

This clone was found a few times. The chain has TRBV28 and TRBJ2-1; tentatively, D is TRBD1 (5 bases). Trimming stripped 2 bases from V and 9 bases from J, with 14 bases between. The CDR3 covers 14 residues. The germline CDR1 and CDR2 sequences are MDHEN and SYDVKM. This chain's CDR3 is CASSLAGPRGEQFF. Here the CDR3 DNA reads TGTGCCAGCAGTTTAGCTGGCCCAAGGGGTGAGCAGTTCTTC.

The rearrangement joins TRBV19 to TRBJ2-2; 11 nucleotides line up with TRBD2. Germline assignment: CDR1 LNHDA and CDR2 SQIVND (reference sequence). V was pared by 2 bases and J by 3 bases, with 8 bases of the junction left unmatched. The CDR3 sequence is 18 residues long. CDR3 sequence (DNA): TGTGCCAGTAGTATAAGCTCACTAGCGGGGGAGGACACCGGGGAGCTGTTTTTT. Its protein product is CASSISSLAGEDTGELFF.

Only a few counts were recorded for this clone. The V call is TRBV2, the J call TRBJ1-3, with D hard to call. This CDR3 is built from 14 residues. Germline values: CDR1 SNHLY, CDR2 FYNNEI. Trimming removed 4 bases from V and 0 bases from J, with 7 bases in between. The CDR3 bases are TGTGCCAGCAGTGGAGCCAGCTCTGGAAACACCATATATTTT. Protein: CASSGASSGNTIYF. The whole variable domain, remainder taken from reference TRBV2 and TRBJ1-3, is EPEVTQTPSHQVTQMGQEVILRCVPISNHLYFYWYRQILGQKVEFLVSFYNNEISEKSEIFDDQFSVERPDGSNFTLKIRSTKLEDSAMYFCASSGASSGNTIYFGEGSWLTVV.

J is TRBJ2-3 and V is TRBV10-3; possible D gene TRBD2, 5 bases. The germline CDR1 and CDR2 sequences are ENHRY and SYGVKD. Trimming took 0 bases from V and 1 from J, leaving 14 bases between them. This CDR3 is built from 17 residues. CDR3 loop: CAISESRGNEGTDTQYF. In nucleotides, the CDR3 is TGTGCCATCAGTGAGTCGAGAGGGAATGAGGGCACAGATACGCAGTATTTT.

CDR3 nucleotide sequence: TGTGCCAGCAGCCATAGGACAGGGGGCAGAGAGACCCAGTACTTC. It translates to CASSHRTGGRETQYF. The chain joins TRBV7-9 to TRBJ2-5; TRBD1 matches 11 bases. Losses at the gene ends were 5 bases for V and 4 bases for J; bases not matched to a gene: 6. CDR1 and CDR2 from the germline V gene are SEHNR and FQNEAQ (reference sequence). The CDR3 has 15 residues.

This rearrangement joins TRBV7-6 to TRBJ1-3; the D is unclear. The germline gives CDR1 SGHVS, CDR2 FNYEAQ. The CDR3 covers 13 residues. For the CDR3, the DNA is TGTGCGTCGAGCACCTACTCTGGAAACACCATATATTTT. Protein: CASSTYSGNTIYF.

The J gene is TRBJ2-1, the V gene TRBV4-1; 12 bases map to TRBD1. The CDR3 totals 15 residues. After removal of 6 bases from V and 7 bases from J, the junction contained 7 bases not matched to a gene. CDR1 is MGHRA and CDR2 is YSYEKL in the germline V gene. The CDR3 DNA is TGCGCCAGCAGGTCGGGACAGGGGGCTGGGAATGAGCAGTTCTTC. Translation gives CASRSGQGAGNEQFF.

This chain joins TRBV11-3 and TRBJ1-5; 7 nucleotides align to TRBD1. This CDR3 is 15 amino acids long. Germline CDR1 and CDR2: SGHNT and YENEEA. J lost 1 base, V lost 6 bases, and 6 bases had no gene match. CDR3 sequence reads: CASRRQGGSNQPQHF. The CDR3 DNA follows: TGTGCCAGCAGACGACAGGGAGGCAGCAATCAGCCCCAGCATTTT.

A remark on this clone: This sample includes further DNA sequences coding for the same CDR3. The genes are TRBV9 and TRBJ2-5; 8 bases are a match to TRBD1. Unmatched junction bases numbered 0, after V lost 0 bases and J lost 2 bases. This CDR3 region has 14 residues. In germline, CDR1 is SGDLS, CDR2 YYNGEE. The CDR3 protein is CASSVGTGQETQYF. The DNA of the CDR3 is TGTGCCAGCAGCGTAGGGACAGGGCAAGAGACCCAGTACTTC.

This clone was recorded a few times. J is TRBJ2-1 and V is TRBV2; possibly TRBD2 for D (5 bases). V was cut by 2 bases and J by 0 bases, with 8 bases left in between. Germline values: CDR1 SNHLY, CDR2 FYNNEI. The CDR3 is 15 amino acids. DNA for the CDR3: TGTGCCAGCAGTGAAACGGGGAGCTCCTACAATGAGCAGTTCTTC. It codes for CASSETGSSYNEQFF.

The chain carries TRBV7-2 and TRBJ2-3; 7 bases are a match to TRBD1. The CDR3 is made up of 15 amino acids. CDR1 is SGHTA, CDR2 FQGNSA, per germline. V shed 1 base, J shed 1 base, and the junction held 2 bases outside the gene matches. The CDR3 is CASSLVGTGTDTQYF. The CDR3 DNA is TGTGCCAGCAGCTTAGTTGGGACAGGCACAGATACGCAGTATTTT.

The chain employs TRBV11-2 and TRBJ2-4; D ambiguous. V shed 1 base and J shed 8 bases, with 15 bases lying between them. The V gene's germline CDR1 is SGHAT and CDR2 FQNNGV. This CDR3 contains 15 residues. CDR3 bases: TGTGCCAGCAGCTTAGGCCGGAGTTACGAAGACATTCAGTACTTC. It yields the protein CASSLGRSYEDIQYF.

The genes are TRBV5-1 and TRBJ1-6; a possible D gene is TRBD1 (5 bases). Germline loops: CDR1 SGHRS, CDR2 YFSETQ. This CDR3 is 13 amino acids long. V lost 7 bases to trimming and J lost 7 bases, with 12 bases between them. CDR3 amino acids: CASGQQENSPLHF. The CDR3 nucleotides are TGCGCCAGCGGCCAACAGGAGAATTCACCCCTCCACTTT.